The entry that follows covers one T cell receptor (beta chain) sequence. The antigen is undetermined. The sample originates from a study of shared clonotypes between healthy human individuals. General study findings and limits: Clonotype sharing across donors was expected to vary with sequencing depth.

Every unsorted PBMC PCR replicate was loaded with about 300 ng DNA, some 31,000 T cell genomes. Method: immunoSEQ multiplex PCR; TCRdb's copy keeps in-frame clones and lacks some. The sample holds about 480,000 clones, approximately 79% seen once. Germline values: CDR1 SGHRS, CDR2 YFSETQ. The ends lost 4 bases at V and 2 bases at J; junction bases unmatched: 15. CDR3 length equals 18 residues. This sequence was found in a woman between 35 and 50 years old in good health. Some clones in this sample may be carry-over from other donors' samples. The sequencing sample was made of PBMCs. The genes are TRBV5-1 and TRBJ2-5, with 9 bases fitting TRBD2. The chain's CDR3 is CASSRGYGPSGTQETQYF. The DNA of the CDR3 is TGCGCCAGCAGCCGGGGGTACGGTCCTAGCGGGACTCAAGAGACCCAGTACTTC.